These T cell receptor beta chains were read from a single sample in a study of control samples from healthy donors and cancer patients. TCRdb's copy holds only in-frame clones and misses some; the assay was immunoSEQ multiplex PCR. In the table there are approximately 83,000 clones, 85% to 95% of which are singletons. The sequenced sample was blood. The source of these receptors is a woman aged 25 to 45 in good health. Each CDR3 is given with its conserved first and last residue. A D gene is named only where the DNA matches it firmly. The size of a clone is reported for some rows only, either as once, few or many, or as a class for expanded clones.

d_gene	v_gene	abundance	j_gene	CDR3nt	CDR3aa
-	TRBV19	-	TRBJ1-6	TGTGCCAGTAGTACCCAGAGCTCCTATAATTCACCCCTCCACTTT	CASSTQSSYNSPLHF
TRBD2	TRBV9	once	TRBJ2-3	TGTGCCAGCAGCCCCCGAACCAGGAGCGGGGGGTCAGATACGCAGTATTTT	CASSPRTRSGGSDTQYF
TRBD1	TRBV7-8	-	TRBJ1-6	TGTGCCAGCAGCCAACGAGTCGGGACAGCGGGGTCACCCCTCCACTTT	CASSQRVGTAGSPLHF
TRBD1	TRBV4-1	-	TRBJ2-5	TGCGCCAGCAGCCAAGGGGTGAGACAGGGGAAGACCCAGTACTTC	CASSQGVRQGKTQYF
-	TRBV19	-	TRBJ1-2	TGTGCCAGTAGTATCTCCGGTTCTCTCTATGGCTACACCTTC	CASSISGSLYGYTF
TRBD1	TRBV6-1	-	TRBJ1-4	TGTGCCAGCAGTGACCGGGACAGGGGAGATGAAAAACTGTTTTTT	CASSDRDRGDEKLFF
-	TRBV19	-	TRBJ1-1	TGTGCCAGTAGCCCTCTATTCCGCCGGGACACCTCGAACACTGAAGCTTTCTTT	CASSPLFRRDTSNTEAFF
-	TRBV11-3	-	TRBJ1-6	TGTGCCAGCAGCTTACGGGGCGGTGATTCACCCCTCCACTTT	CASSLRGGDSPLHF
-	TRBV15	-	TRBJ2-1	TGTGCCACCAGCAGAGATTACGGCGTGCTTCTTGAGCAGTTCTTC	CATSRDYGVLLEQFF
-	TRBV18	-	TRBJ2-2	TGTGCCAGCTCACCCAGGGCGGACAGAGCCACCGGGGAGCTGTTTTTT	CASSPRADRATGELFF
TRBD2	TRBV7-8	-	TRBJ2-1	TGTGCCAGCAGCTCGCCCTGGGCGGGAGGCTACAATGAGCAGTTCTTC	CASSSPWAGGYNEQFF
-	TRBV5-1	once	TRBJ2-3	TGCGCCAGCAGCTTGGATCTCAGCACAGATACGCAGTATTTT	CASSLDLSTDTQYF
-	TRBV19	-	TRBJ1-5	TGTGCCAGTAGTATGGGGGGGTCTAGCAATCAGCCCCAGCATTTT	CASSMGGSSNQPQHF
-	TRBV19	once	TRBJ2-5	TGTGCCAGTAGTATTAGTTTTGGAAGCCCCGCCGGGGAGACCCAGTACTTC	CASSISFGSPAGETQYF
-	TRBV2	-	TRBJ2-1	TGTGCCAGCCAGGGTACTTACAATGAGCAGTTCTTC	CASQGTYNEQFF